The 17 T cell receptor beta chains reported below all come from one sample, sequenced in a study of Ad26.COV2.S vaccination and SARS-CoV-2 variants. The treatment is: roughly 20 received Ad26.COV2.S at low or high dose, single or two shots; five or six received placebo; per-sample allocation not given. Material that was analyzed had been drawn on day 63 after the first vaccine or placebo injection. The assay was immunoSEQ multiplex PCR, and TCRdb's table has in-frame clones only and misses some. This table has a few hundred thousand clones, 90% appearing once. Sequences were derived from peripheral blood, sampled in a trial of Ad26.COV2.S vaccine versus placebo. Source of these receptors: a person aged 18-60 years who received the Ad26.COV2.S COVID-19 vaccine or a placebo.

This clone occurred a few times. This chain joins TRBV9 and TRBJ2-5; D may be TRBD2 (6 bases). CDR1 is SGDLS, CDR2 YYNGEE, per germline. The V gene lost 3 bases and the J gene lost 4 bases, with 19 bases spanning the gap. The CDR3 is made up of 16 amino acids. The CDR3 DNA sequence: TGTGCCAGCAGCGCCGGACCTGCGAGGAGGGGAGAGACCCAGTACTTC. Its translation is CASSAGPARRGETQYF. Based on the CDR3 plus reference TRBV9 and TRBJ2-5, the full variable domain is DSGVTQTPKHLITATGQRVTLRCSPRSGDLSVYWYQQSLDQGLQFLIQYYNGEERAKGNILERFSAQQFPDLHSELNLSSLELGDSALYFCASSAGPARRGETQYFGPGTRLLVL.

The rearrangement joins TRBV4-3 to TRBJ2-5; no definite D call. V shed 5 bases and J shed 2 bases, with 9 bases lying between them. CDR1 and CDR2 from the germline V gene are LGHNA and YSLEER. The CDR3 has 13 residues. This CDR3 is CASSKTTQETQYF. The CDR3 DNA is TGCGCCAGCAGCAAAACCACACAAGAGACCCAGTACTTC.

This clone was observed a few times. V usage is TRBV29-1 and J usage is TRBJ2-7; 8 bases are a match to TRBD2. The CDR3 sequence is 15 residues long. J was trimmed by 0 bases and V by 5 bases; bases with no gene match: 9. CDR1 and CDR2 (germline): SQVTM, ANQGSEA. This chain's CDR3 is CSVLKLAVRSYEQYF. CDR3 DNA sequence: TGCAGCGTTCTAAAACTAGCGGTGCGCTCCTACGAGCAGTACTTC.

On this clone: Other nucleotide sequences from this sample produce the same CDR3. This rearrangement joins TRBV29-1 to TRBJ2-7; the D is unclear. Germline CDR1 SQVTM, CDR2 ANQGSEA. The CDR3 totals 11 residues. Trimming left V 3 bases short and J 3 bases short, with 6 bases between. CDR3 region: CSVEGSYEQYF. Here the CDR3 DNA reads TGCAGCGTTGAGGGTAGCTACGAGCAGTACTTC.

This clone was picked up one time. The CDR3 DNA sequence: TGTGCCAGCAGCATCGGGGACAGGACAGAGCAGTACTTC. It specifies CASSIGDRTEQYF. The chain recombines TRBV5-5 with TRBJ2-7, with 8 bases that match TRBD1. Germline CDR1 reads SGHKS; CDR2 reads YYEKEE (reference sequence). This CDR3 comprises 13 residues. The ends lost 4 bases at V and 7 bases at J; junction bases unmatched: 7.

The chain combines TRBV7-9 with TRBJ1-2; 9 bases line up with TRBD1. The V segment lost 1 base and the J segment 3 bases; nucleotides outside the gene matches: 3. This CDR3 is built from 15 residues. Looked up from germline, CDR1 is SEHNR and CDR2 is FQNEAQ (reference sequence). The CDR3 reads CASSLGRTGDYGYTF. In DNA form, the CDR3 reads TGTGCCAGCAGCTTAGGACGGACAGGGGACTATGGCTACACCTTC. The full variable domain, completed using reference TRBV7-9 and TRBJ1-2, is DTGVSQNPRHKITKRGQNVTFRCDPISEHNRLYWYRQTLGQGPEFLTYFQNEAQLEKSRLLSDRFSAERPKGSFSTLEIQRTEQGDSAMYLCASSLGRTGDYGYTFGSGTRLTVV.

The J gene is TRBJ1-2, the V gene TRBV15, with 7 bases lining up with TRBD1. Per germline, CDR1 LNHNV and CDR2 YYDKDF (reference sequence). The ends lost 3 bases at V and 6 bases at J; junction bases unmatched: 13. This CDR3 is built from 16 residues. The CDR3 sequence is CATSRTYALTGDGYTF. The CDR3 nucleotides read TGTGCCACCAGCAGGACTTACGCTTTAACAGGGGATGGCTACACCTTC.

The sample holds a few counts of this clone. The chain has TRBV6-5 and TRBJ1-1; D is unclear. The CDR3 extends over 12 amino acids. The V and J ends lost 6 bases and 7 bases respectively, with 12 bases between them. Germline values: CDR1 MNHEY, CDR2 SVGAGI. The CDR3 DNA reads TGTGCCAGCAGCAAGGCTCGAAATGAAGCTTTCTTT. Translated, it gives CASSKARNEAFF.

The DNA of the CDR3 is TGTGCCAGCAGTTTATTTCGTGGATCACCCCTCCACTTT. Translating gives CASSLFRGSPLHF. The chain joins TRBV27 to TRBJ1-6; no reliable D call. This CDR3 comprises 13 residues. From germline, CDR1 is MNHEY and CDR2 SMNVEV (reference sequence). Deletions cut 1 base from V and 10 bases from J, with 8 bases between.

The chain links TRBV6-2 or TRBV6-3 to TRBJ2-1; D not certain. The CDR3 is made up of 17 amino acids. Germline V gives CDR1 MNHEY, CDR2 SVGEGT. V was clipped by 2 bases and J by 0 bases, with 14 bases between them. CDR3 residues: CASSYGVGSSSYNEQFF. The CDR3 DNA sequence: TGTGCCAGCAGTTACGGGGTGGGCTCAAGCTCCTACAATGAGCAGTTCTTC.

The rearrangement links TRBV5-1 to TRBJ2-5; possible D gene TRBD1, 6 bases. The germline V and J ends were trimmed by 3 bases and 2 bases, with 11 bases remaining between them. Germline V gene lookup returns CDR1 SGHRS and CDR2 YFSETQ. The CDR3 covers 14 residues. Here the CDR3 DNA reads TGCGCCAGCAGCTCCGGACAGATGCAAGAGACCCAGTACTTC. The encoded protein is CASSSGQMQETQYF.

Comment on this clone: This sample also contains other DNA sequences that code for the same CDR3. This chain links TRBV28 with TRBJ1-2; no clear D gene. Germline CDR1 is MDHEN and CDR2 is SYDVKM. Trimming took 2 bases from V and 2 from J, leaving 3 bases between them. There are 12 residues in the CDR3. CDR3 amino acids: CASSLRNYGYTF. CDR3 coding DNA: TGTGCCAGCAGTTTACGGAACTATGGCTACACCTTC.

The chain couples TRBV4-1 to TRBJ2-5, with TRBD1 as a possible D gene (5 bases). The germline CDR1 and CDR2 sequences are MGHRA and YSYEKL. Trimming removed 1 base from V and 2 bases from J, with 14 bases in between. This CDR3 is built from 16 residues. CDR3 bases: TGCGCCAGCAGCCAAGTGGGGCCGGGTGGGCAAGAGACCCAGTACTTC. This translates into CASSQVGPGGQETQYF.

The chain is built from TRBV2 and TRBJ2-2; D not resolved. This CDR3 has 14 amino acids. Between the trimmed V and J ends, which lost 0 bases and 4 bases, there was a span of 6 bases. Germline V gene sequence: CDR1 SNHLY, CDR2 FYNNEI. The CDR3 bases are TGTGCCAGCAGTGAAGCCACCAGCACCGGGGAGCTGTTTTTT. This codes for CASSEATSTGELFF.

This chain uses TRBV18 with TRBJ2-5; no reliable D call. Germline CDR1 and CDR2: KGHSH and LQKENI. This CDR3 spans 13 amino acids. Trimming pared 5 bases from V and 2 bases from J, leaving 9 bases between. This CDR3 reads CASSREVQETQYF. CDR3 nucleotides: TGTGCCAGCTCAAGGGAAGTTCAAGAGACCCAGTACTTC.

Only a few counts were recorded for this clone. The gene calls are TRBV6-5 and TRBJ2-2, with D possibly TRBD1 on 5 matching bases. The CDR3 consists of 16 residues. Germline assignment: CDR1 MNHEY and CDR2 SVGAGI. The V gene lost 2 bases and the J gene lost 3 bases, with 13 bases spanning the gap. CDR3 bases: TGTGCCAGCAGTTACCACAGGACCACGGACACCGGGGAGCTGTTTTTT. This sequence encodes CASSYHRTTDTGELFF.

The rearrangement joins TRBV5-6 to TRBJ1-3; TRBD1 matches at 10 bases. V lost 1 base, J lost 6 bases, and 7 bases stayed unmatched. CDR1 and CDR2 from the germline V gene are SGHDT and YYEEEE. The CDR3 consists of 16 residues. CDR3 in DNA: TGTGCCAGCAGCTTGCTGCGACAGGGGGCTGCAAACACCATATATTTT. It is translated as CASSLLRQGAANTIYF.